This TCR beta chain was found in a study of identical twins. Trimming removed 0 bases from V and 4 bases from J; junction bases left unmatched: 5. The CDR3 length is 16 residues. CDR1 is SGHRS and CDR2 is YFSETQ in the germline V gene. Comment on this clonotype: Its antigen is undetermined.

The cDNA had a unique molecular identifier and a template-switch universal primer site. A single record per CDR3 protein comes from TCRdb applying MiXCR to the 5' RACE reads. The repertoire consists of more than 1.5 million distinct CDR3 sequences, with less than 35% occurring once and the leading ten covering under 0.35%. Study observations and caveats: Excess sharing by twins proved weaker in beta out-of-frame sequences. For zero-insertion analyses, partial confounding could come from invariant MAIT and iNKT cells.

This receptor was identified in a newborn girl in good health. Sequencing was performed on cord blood. The chain is built from TRBV5-1 and TRBJ2-1, with 9 bases identical to TRBD2. The CDR3 is CASSLGERGAYNEQFF. CDR3 bases: TGCGCCAGCAGCTTGGGGGAGCGGGGGGCGTACAATGAGCAGTTCTTC.